Detailed here is one TCR beta chain. Its antigen is still unknown. Base qualities were left out, and no much larger clone turns up one base away. The data are from a study of cytomegalovirus exposure and HLA in healthy donors (dated by TCRdb to about 2017). Background on the whole study: According to a later analysis, the roughly 120 validation repertoires were produced on the same platform as the roughly 720 repertoires of the first cohort. The study aimed to test whether signatures of past pathogen exposure could be identified by cataloging public T cell receptors. To predict cytomegalovirus infection status, the study combined high-throughput TCR immunosequencing, statistical association of individual TCRs with disease status, and machine learning. A separate validation cohort of 90 to 150 different subjects was used in addition to the approximately 610-subject first cohort. Here is what the overall study found, with its caveats: All 120 or so repertoires were used to score co-occurrence in the validation cohort in a later analysis, because that analysis had no HLA typing for the cohort. The study listed approximately 150 TCR beta chains as associated with cytomegalovirus. A few of the identified cytomegalovirus-associated TCR beta chains were confirmed in vitro to be specific for cytomegalovirus antigens. The classifier was reported to diagnose cytomegalovirus status with high specificity and sensitivity in both the original cohort and the validation cohort. Across donors, most TCR sequences were observed very rarely, whereas some public TCRs were present in many individuals. A later analysis found that TCRs clustered in the first cohort also tended to co-occur in the 130 or so validation repertoires, with 90% to 95% of cluster scores above 0. The authors suggested that the approach could potentially be extended to other disease states and immunological phenotypes.

Separate from the approximately 700-subject first cohort, the validation cohort of 95 to 150 subjects was the group to which the donors belonged. Libraries were constructed by the immunoSEQ multiplex PCR assay. Per the original workflow: To diagnose cytomegalovirus status from the catalog of TCR beta chain sequences, a statistical classification framework was built. TCRdb took over this immuneACCESS table, retaining in-frame rearrangements with V and J assigned. Such tables are incomplete; in checked studies, under half of the missing clones stem from an unresolved V gene, and the remainder is unexplained. The V and J calls and clone size were taken over from that table, and D and trimming were inferred from the DNA. Across this sample there are 150,000 to 250,000 clones, with about 79% seen only once. The ten largest clones capture around 15% of the sample. Sequenced material: PBMCs. The sequence was collected from a woman in her twenties or thirties in good health and CMV-seropositive.

The DNA is as follows: TGTGCCGCCTACAGGGGATGGGGGTATGGCTACACCTTC. Translation gives CAAYRGWGYGYTF. The chain is made from TRBV9 and TRBJ1-2, and TRBD1 matches 7 of the central bases. From cysteine to phenylalanine, the CDR3 is 13 amino acids long. Only the CDR3 portion is preserved as DNA: 39 bases, with reading frame beginning at the first base. After removal of 10 bases from V and 5 bases from J, the junction retains 11 bases not matched to a gene. In the germline V gene, CDR1 corresponds to SGDLS and CDR2 to YYNGEE.